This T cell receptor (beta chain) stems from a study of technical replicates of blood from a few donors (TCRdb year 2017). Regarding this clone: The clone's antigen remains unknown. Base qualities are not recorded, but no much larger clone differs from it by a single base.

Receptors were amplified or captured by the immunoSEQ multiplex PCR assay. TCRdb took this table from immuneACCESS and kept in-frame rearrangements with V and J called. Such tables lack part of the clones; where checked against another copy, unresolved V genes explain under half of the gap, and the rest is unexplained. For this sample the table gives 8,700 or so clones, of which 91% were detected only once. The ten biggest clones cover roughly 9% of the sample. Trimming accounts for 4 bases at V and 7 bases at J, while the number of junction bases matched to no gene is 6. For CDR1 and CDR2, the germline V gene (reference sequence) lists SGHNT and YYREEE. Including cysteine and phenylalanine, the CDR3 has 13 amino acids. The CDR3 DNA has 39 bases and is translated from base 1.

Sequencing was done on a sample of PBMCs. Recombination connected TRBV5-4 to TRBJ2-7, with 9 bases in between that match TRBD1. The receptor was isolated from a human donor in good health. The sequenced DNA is TGTGCCAGCAGCACAACAGGGGGCACGGAGCAGTACTTC. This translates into CASSTTGGTEQYF. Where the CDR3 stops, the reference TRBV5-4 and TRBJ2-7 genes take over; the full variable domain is ETGVTQSPTHLIKTRGQQVTLRCSSQSGHNTVSWYQQALGQGPQFIFQYYREEENGRGNFPPRFSGLQFPNYSSELNVNALELDDSALYLCASSTTGGTEQYFGPGTRLTVT.